Each of the 20 T cell receptor beta chains below was sequenced from the same sample in a study of tumor-infiltrating lymphocytes in primary liver carcinoma. A constant-region primer served to make TCR beta cDNA from about 530 ng total RNA. Employing slightly modified ARM-PCR, three nested multiplex PCR rounds were run, and these gave rise to the TCR beta libraries. With TRBV1-TRBV30 forward primers and a C-beta reverse primer, the first two PCR rounds were run for around 10 cycles each. TCRdb re-derived calls from the multiplex PCR reads in MiXCR, one entry per CDR3 protein. The sample holds roughly 120,000 distinct CDR3 sequences, 55% to 75% seen once. Bulk tissue was left unsorted, and RNA and DNA were co-extracted from about 20-30 mg of it. The specimen was liver tumor tissue from sampling region 1. Subset of the sample: tumor region T1, superior pole. Receptor source: a woman aged 60-75 years with primary liver carcinoma and hepatitis B virus infection.

The chain recombines TRBV7-3 with TRBJ2-1, with 13 bases matching TRBD2. V dropped 2 bases and J dropped 10; count of bases not matched to a gene: 8. The CDR3 is 16 amino acids. Germline loops: CDR1 SGHTA, CDR2 FQGTGA. The CDR3 sequence is CASSLDRSGLAGEQFF. The CDR3, as DNA: TGTGCCAGCAGCTTAGATAGATCGGGACTAGCGGGAGAGCAGTTCTTC.

The CDR3 nucleotides read TGTGCCAGCAGCGACAGGACAGGGAGATTAGGGGATAGTGAAAAACTGTTTTTT. Translation gives CASSDRTGRLGDSEKLFF. The gene calls are TRBV11-2 and TRBJ1-4; 8 bases map to TRBD1. With V trimmed by 5 bases and J by 7 bases, 18 bases remained unmatched. The CDR3 runs to 18 residues. Germline CDR1 and CDR2: SGHAT and FQNNGV.

The count of this clonotype is one. Being one base from a much bigger clone, this may be a read error. The chain recombines TRBV12-3 or TRBV12-4 with TRBJ2-1, with D possibly being TRBD1 (5 bases). The CDR3 is made up of 14 amino acids. CDR3 sequence reads: CASSFWQGNNAQFF. The CDR3 DNA is TGTGCCAGCAGTTTCTGGCAGGGCAACAATGCGCAGTTCTTC.

For this clonotype: Because it lacks the conserved phenylalanine or tryptophan at the end, this CDR3 is likely a read error. The rearrangement uses TRBV7-9 and TRBJ2-7; 10 positions agree with TRBD1. The CDR3 has 15 amino acids. Germline V gene lookup returns CDR1 SEHNR and CDR2 FQNEAQ (reference sequence). This chain's CDR3 is CASSPDRGRSDEQYY. The CDR3 bases are TGCGCCAGCAGCCCTGACAGGGGGCGCTCGGACGAGCAGTACTAC.

Turning to this clonotype: This may stem from a read error, because a much larger clone lies one nucleotide away. The V and J genes are TRBV12-3 or TRBV12-4 and TRBJ2-3; 12 nucleotides agree with TRBD2. The CDR3 covers 14 residues. With V trimmed by 11 bases and J by 6 bases, 9 bases remained unmatched. CDR3 sequence: CACKELAGGDTQYF. CDR3 bases: TGTGCCTGCAAAGAACTAGCGGGAGGTGATACGCAGTATTTT.

Comments on this clonotype: The germline gene is not matched at one end of the junction; a read error may be the cause. The V gene is TRBV28, the J gene TRBJ2-1; the D gene is possibly TRBD2 (7 bases). The V gene's germline CDR1 is MDHEN and CDR2 SYDVKM. This CDR3 has 15 amino acids. CDR3 in DNA: TGTGCCAGCAGTAGAACAGGGAGGGGGTACAATGAGCGGTTCTTC. Translating it yields CASSRTGRGYNERFF. Drawing the rest from reference TRBV28 and TRBJ2-1, the complete variable domain is DVKVTQSSRYLVKRTGEKVFLECVQDMDHENMFWYRQDPGLGLRLIYFSYDVKMKEKGDIPEGYSVSREKKERFSLILESASTNQTSMYLCASSRTGRGYNERFFGPGTRLTVL.

The table lists this clonotype with a count of one. A much more abundant neighbour one base away suggests this may be a read error. The chain carries TRBV12-3 or TRBV12-4 and TRBJ1-1, with 9 bases matching TRBD1. V was clipped by 7 bases and J by 5 bases; unmatched bases: 8. The CDR3 is 14 amino acids. The CDR3 nucleotides are TGTGCCAGCATCCCGGACAGGGGTGCTACTGAAGCTTTCTTT. This sequence encodes CASIPDRGATEAFF.

Turning to this clonotype: Germline is not matched at one junction end, which may reflect a read error. V is TRBV12-3 or TRBV12-4 and J is TRBJ1-1; D is ambiguous. The CDR3 has 15 residues. The CDR3 nucleotides read TGTGCCAGCAGCTTAGCCACCAGAACTAACAATGAAGCTTTCTTT. Amino acids: CASSLATRTNNEAFF.

A remark on this clonotype: An end of the junction does not agree with germline; a read error may underlie this. The V call is TRBV13, the J call TRBJ2-1; 7 bases map to TRBD2. In germline, CDR1 is PRHDT, CDR2 FYEKMQ (reference sequence). CDR3 length: 16 amino acids. This chain's CDR3 is CANSSLGGSSYDERFF. CDR3 sequence (DNA): TGTGCCAACAGCTCTCTGGGCGGGAGCTCCTACGATGAGCGGTTCTTC.

This clonotype was counted between two and nine times. The CDR3 coding sequence is TGTGCCAGCAGCTTGGCCCAGTCTTTCGTGAGTAAGGGTGAGCAGTTCTTC. It translates to CASSLAQSFVSKGEQFF. V and J are TRBV5-5 and TRBJ2-1; no firm D call. The V gene's germline CDR1 is SGHKS and CDR2 YYEKEE (reference sequence). V lost 0 bases and J lost 9, with 22 bases in between. CDR3 length: 17 residues.

A note on this clonotype: A much larger clone differs by one base, so this may be a read error. This rearrangement joins TRBV5-4 to TRBJ2-5; D may match TRBD1 or TRBD2 (5 bases each). The germline V and J ends were trimmed by 4 bases and 5 bases, with 18 bases remaining between them. CDR1 SGHNT and CDR2 YYREEE come from the germline V gene (reference sequence). This CDR3 spans 15 amino acids. The CDR3 reads CASSTFPGRGETQYF. As DNA, the CDR3 is TGTGCCAGCAGCACGTTTCCGGGGCGAGGTGAGACCCAGTACTTC.

Details on this clonotype: This may be a read error: a much more frequent sequence differs by one nucleotide. The J gene is TRBJ2-5, the V gene TRBV4-2; no firm D call. The J call may be wrong; the DNA end is better matched by TRBJ2-7. The germline V gene has CDR1 LGHNA and CDR2 YNFKEQ. The CDR3 consists of 15 residues. CDR3 residues: CTSSQEGDNSYEQYF. Here the CDR3 DNA reads TGTACCAGCAGCCAAGAAGGTGATAACTCCTACGAGCAGTACTTC.

On this clonotype: A much larger clone lies one base from this, so it may be a read error. The chain uses TRBV29-1 and TRBJ2-7; weak D call: TRBD1 (5 bases). The germline V and J ends were trimmed by 5 bases and 6 bases, with 11 bases remaining between them. Germline V gene sequence: CDR1 SQVTM, CDR2 ANQGSEA. This CDR3 region has 11 residues. The CDR3 bases are TGCAGCGTTACAACAGGTAGCGAGCAGTACTTC. Translating gives CSVTTGSEQYF.

This clonotype was observed a few times. The V call is TRBV11-2, the J call TRBJ2-1; D possibly corresponds to TRBD2 (6 bases). The CDR3 is 14 residues long. V lost 8 bases, J lost 9 bases, and 20 bases lay in between. Germline V lookup: CDR1 SGHAT, CDR2 FQNNGV. CDR3 residues: CASLEGGSIGEQFF. CDR3 in DNA: TGTGCCAGCTTAGAGGGAGGAAGTATCGGTGAGCAGTTCTTC.

This clonotype came up many times. The rearrangement uses TRBV6-5 and TRBJ1-1, with 8 bases identical to TRBD1. This CDR3 contains 16 residues. Looked up from germline, CDR1 is MNHEY and CDR2 is SVGAGI. V lost 0 bases to trimming and J lost 5 bases; unmatched junction nucleotides: 8. The CDR3 region is CASSYSSTGVVTEAFF. In DNA form, the CDR3 reads TGTGCCAGCAGTTACTCGTCGACAGGGGTGGTGACTGAAGCTTTCTTT.

In the case of this clonotype: Its ends do not fully match the called genes, so a read error is possible. Written as DNA, the CDR3 is TGTGCCAGTAGCTTAAGGCAACTTGCGGGAGAGTCTCATTTT. Amino acids: CASSLRQLAGESHF. This chain joins TRBV11-1 and TRBJ2-3; 7 nucleotides line up with TRBD2. CDR1 SGHAT and CDR2 FQDESV come from the germline V gene (reference sequence). This CDR3 is built from 14 residues.

Turning to this clonotype: A read error may explain this, as a much larger clone is one base away. The chain uses TRBV29-1 and TRBJ1-1, with D possibly TRBD1 on 5 matching bases. This CDR3 has 11 amino acids. CDR1 SQVTM and CDR2 ANQGSEA come from the germline V gene. The V gene lost 7 bases and the J gene lost 8 bases, with 14 bases spanning the gap. Written as DNA, the CDR3 is TGCAGCGCCCGGGGCGCAAGAGAAGCTTTCTTT. Its protein product is CSARGAREAFF.

This clonotype was counted many times. The chain recombines TRBV29-1 with TRBJ2-2; possibly TRBD1 for D (6 bases). The CDR3 has 11 amino acids. The ends were cut back, 7 bases at V and 7 bases at J, with 10 bases in the middle. From germline, CDR1 is SQVTM and CDR2 ANQGSEA. CDR3 region: CSATGLGELFF. As DNA, the CDR3 is TGCAGCGCAACAGGGCTCGGGGAGCTGTTTTTT.

In its sample, this clonotype was seen many times. The chain uses TRBV29-1 and TRBJ2-3; the match to TRBD2 covers 9 bases. This CDR3 comprises 16 residues. Trimming at V came to 5 bases and at J to 0 bases, leaving 9 bases not matched to a gene. From germline, CDR1 is SQVTM and CDR2 ANQGSEA. The CDR3 DNA reads as TGCAGCGTTCGTGGGGTGACTAGCGGCAGCACAGATACGCAGTATTTT. This sequence encodes CSVRGVTSGSTDTQYF.

This clonotype was seen just once. The V and J genes are TRBV12-3 or TRBV12-4 and TRBJ1-5, with D possibly TRBD1 on 6 matching bases. V was shortened by 5 bases and J by 3 bases, with 8 bases between the two germline ends. The CDR3 runs to 13 residues. The CDR3 region has the DNA TGTGCCAGCAGTCAGGGGAACAATCAGCCCCAGCATTTT. It is translated as CASSQGNNQPQHF.